This T cell receptor beta chain was sequenced for a study of cytomegalovirus exposure and HLA in healthy donors. The CDR3 consists of 12 residues. V was trimmed by 2 bases and J by 4 bases, leaving 6 bases between them. Looked up from germline, CDR1 is MDHEN and CDR2 is SYDVKM. General study points: Three chains linked to CMV were shown in vitro to be specific for CMV antigens. There were some public TCRs occurring in many donors, but most TCR sequences were rare.

Note on this clone: Its antigen is undetermined.

Healthy people donating bone marrow made up the donors. 13 Jbeta primers and 60 Vbeta primers were used for the PCR. Method: immunoSEQ multiplex PCR; TCRdb's copy keeps in-frame clones and lacks some. The table lists 120,000 to 150,000 clones, 73% of them singletons. This receptor was identified in a human donor in good health. This chain joins TRBV28 and TRBJ2-7; unclear D gene. Sequencing input: PBMCs. CDR3 residues: CASSLTEYEQYF. In DNA form, the CDR3 reads TGTGCCAGCAGTTTAACAGAGTACGAGCAGTACTTC.